This T cell receptor (beta chain) was identified in a study of OX40 agonist ivuxolimab in advanced cancers. On the study more broadly: The patients' treatment was ivuxolimab, an agonistic anti-OX40 (CD134) antibody. Three patients had partial responses: one hepatocellular carcinoma, two cutaneous melanoma.

General study results and limits: In general, CD8+ T cells held more expanded clones than CD4+ did, on average. Clones of CD4+ and CD8+ blood T cells grew by week 6 at doses of 0.1 to 3.0 mg/kg.

In the case of this clone: What it binds is unknown.

The repertoire was sequenced with immunoSEQ multiplex PCR; TCRdb's copy has only in-frame clones and lacks some. The data show about 14,000 clones, 93% seen once. The source was CD4+ or CD8+ T cells sorted from blood, collected in a trial of the OX40 agonist ivuxolimab. The TCR comes from an adult with an advanced solid tumor such as melanoma, head and neck, liver or kidney cancer.

In DNA form, the CDR3 reads TGTGCCAGCAGCTACGGACAGAGTTCTATAAGCTACACCTTC. Amino acids: CASSYGQSSISYTF. The chain employs TRBV7-9 and TRBJ1-2, with D possibly being TRBD1 (6 bases). In germline, CDR1 is SEHNR, CDR2 FQNEAQ (reference sequence). Trimming pared 4 bases from V and 9 bases from J, leaving 18 bases between. The CDR3 loop spans 14 amino acids.